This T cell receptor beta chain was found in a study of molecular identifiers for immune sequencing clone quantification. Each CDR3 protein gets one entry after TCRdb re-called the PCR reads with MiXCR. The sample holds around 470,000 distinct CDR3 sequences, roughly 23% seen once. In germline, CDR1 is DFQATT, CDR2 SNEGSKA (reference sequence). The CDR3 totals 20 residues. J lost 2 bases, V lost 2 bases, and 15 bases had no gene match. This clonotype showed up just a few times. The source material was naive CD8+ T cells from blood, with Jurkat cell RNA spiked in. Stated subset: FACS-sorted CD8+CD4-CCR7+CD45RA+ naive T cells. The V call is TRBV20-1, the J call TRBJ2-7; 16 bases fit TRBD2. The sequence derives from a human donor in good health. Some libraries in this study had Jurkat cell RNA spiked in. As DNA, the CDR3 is TGCAGTGCTAGAACCCTATTGGGACTAGCGGGAGGGATGGCGGCCTACGAGCAGTACTTC. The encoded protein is CSARTLLGLAGGMAAYEQYF.